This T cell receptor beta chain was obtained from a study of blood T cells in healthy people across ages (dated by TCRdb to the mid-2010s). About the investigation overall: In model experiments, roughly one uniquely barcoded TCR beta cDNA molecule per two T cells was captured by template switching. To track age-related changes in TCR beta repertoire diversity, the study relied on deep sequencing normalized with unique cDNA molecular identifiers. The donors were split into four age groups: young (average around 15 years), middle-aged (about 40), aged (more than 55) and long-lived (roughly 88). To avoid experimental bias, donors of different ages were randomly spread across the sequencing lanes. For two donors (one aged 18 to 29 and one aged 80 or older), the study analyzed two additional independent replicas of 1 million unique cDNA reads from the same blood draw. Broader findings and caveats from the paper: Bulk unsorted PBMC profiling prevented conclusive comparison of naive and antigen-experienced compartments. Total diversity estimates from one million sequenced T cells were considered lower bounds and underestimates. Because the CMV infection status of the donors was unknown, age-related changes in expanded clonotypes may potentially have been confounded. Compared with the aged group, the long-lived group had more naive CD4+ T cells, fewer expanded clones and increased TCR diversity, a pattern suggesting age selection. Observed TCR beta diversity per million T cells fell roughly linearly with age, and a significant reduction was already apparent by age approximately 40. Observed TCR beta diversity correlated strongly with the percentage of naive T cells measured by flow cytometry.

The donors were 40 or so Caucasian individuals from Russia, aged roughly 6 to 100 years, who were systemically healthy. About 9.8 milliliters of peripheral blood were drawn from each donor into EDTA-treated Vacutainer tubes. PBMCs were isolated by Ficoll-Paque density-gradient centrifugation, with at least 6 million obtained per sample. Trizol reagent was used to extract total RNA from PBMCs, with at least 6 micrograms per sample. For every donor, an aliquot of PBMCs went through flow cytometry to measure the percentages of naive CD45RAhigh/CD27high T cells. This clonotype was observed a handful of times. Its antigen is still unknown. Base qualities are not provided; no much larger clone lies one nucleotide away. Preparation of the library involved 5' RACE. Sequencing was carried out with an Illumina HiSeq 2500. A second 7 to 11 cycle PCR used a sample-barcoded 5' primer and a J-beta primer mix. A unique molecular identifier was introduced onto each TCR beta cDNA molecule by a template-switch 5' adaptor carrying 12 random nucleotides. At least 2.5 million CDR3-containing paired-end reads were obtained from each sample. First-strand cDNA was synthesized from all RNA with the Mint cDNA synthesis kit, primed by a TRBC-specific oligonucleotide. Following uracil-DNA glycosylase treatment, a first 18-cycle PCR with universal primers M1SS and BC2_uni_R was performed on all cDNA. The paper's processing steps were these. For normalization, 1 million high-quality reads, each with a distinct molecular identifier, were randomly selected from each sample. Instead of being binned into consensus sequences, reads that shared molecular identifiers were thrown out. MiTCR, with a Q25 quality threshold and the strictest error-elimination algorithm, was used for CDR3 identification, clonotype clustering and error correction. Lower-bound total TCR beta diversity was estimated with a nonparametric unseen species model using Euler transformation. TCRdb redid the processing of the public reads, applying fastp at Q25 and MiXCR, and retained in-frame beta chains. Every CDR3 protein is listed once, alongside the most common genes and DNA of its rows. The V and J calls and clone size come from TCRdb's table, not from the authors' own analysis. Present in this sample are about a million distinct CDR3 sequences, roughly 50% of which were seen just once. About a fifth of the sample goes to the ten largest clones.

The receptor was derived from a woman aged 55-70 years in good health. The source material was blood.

DNA sequence: TGCAGTGCCAGTCTTCCACTGGGGGCCTCCTACGAGCAGTACTTC. This gives the protein CSASLPLGASYEQYF. Recombination connected TRBV20-1 to TRBJ2-7, and possibly TRBD1, on 6 matching bases. The CDR1 and CDR2 encoded by the germline V gene (reference sequence) are DFQATT and SNEGSKA. The CDR3, cysteine through phenylalanine, is 15 amino acids long. Of all the DNA, just the CDR3 is kept, 45 bases in frame from base 1. The germline ends are 18 bases apart after V is trimmed by 6 bases and J by 0 bases.